This T cell receptor (beta chain) was profiled in a study of T cells in Graves' hyperthyroidism and ophthalmopathy. RNA transcripts provided the source from which TCR beta CDR3 regions were amplified. The primer set for the first-round RT-PCR of the TCR CDR3 was HTBI. MiXCR, run by TCRdb on the multiplex PCR reads, gives a single entry per CDR3 protein. The table has about 52,000 distinct CDR3 sequences, 48% seen once. This CDR3 has 16 residues. The germline CDR1 and CDR2 sequences are KGHDR and SFDVKD. Out of over 7.5 ml of fresh peripheral blood came the PBMCs. Turning to this clonotype: The junction departs from germline at one end; a sequencing error may be responsible.

Sequencing used blood. The V call is TRBV24-1, the J call TRBJ1-5; D call uncertain. The sequence came from a woman aged 50 to 65 with Graves' ophthalmopathy. The CDR3 nucleotides read TGTGCCACCAGTGATTGGGTTTCGGCGGGGAATCAGCCCCAACGTTTT. As protein: CATSDWVSAGNQPQRF.